This TCR beta chain was sequenced in a study of prognosis after radiotherapy for stage I lung cancer. Genomic DNA yielded TCR beta CDR3, amplified by two-round multiplex PCR. First-round PCR employed TRBV- and TRBJ-specific primers for each gene. Universal primers drove the second round of PCR amplification. TCRdb passed the multiplex PCR reads through MiXCR, listing each CDR3 protein once. In the table there are about 14,000 distinct CDR3 sequences, 25% to 40% of which are singletons. This clonotype was seen repeatedly, ten times or more. The CDR3 is made up of 15 amino acids. Trimming at V came to 5 bases and at J to 7 bases, leaving 10 bases not matched to a gene. Germline loops: CDR1 SGHVS, CDR2 FNYEAQ.

The rearrangement uses TRBV7-6 and TRBJ2-1; 8 nucleotides agree with TRBD2. The origin of this receptor is a donor over 45 with non-small cell lung cancer. The input for sequencing was PBMCs, taken before or after stereotactic body radiation therapy (not recorded which). The CDR3 DNA reads TGTGCCAGCAGCCCCCCGGGACTAGGCACGAATGAGCAGTTCTTC. Protein sequence: CASSPPGLGTNEQFF.